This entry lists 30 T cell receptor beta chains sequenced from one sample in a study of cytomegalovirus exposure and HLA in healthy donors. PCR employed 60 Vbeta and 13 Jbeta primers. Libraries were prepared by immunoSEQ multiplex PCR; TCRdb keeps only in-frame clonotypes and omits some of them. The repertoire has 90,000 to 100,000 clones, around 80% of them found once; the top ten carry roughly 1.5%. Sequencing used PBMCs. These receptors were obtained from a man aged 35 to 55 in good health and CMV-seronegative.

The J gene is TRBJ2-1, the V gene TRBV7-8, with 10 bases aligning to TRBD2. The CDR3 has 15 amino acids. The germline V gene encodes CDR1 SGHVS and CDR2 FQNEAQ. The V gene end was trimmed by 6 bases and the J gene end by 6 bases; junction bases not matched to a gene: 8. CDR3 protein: CASSNLAGAINEQFF. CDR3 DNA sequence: TGTGCCAGCAGTAATCTAGCGGGGGCTATCAATGAGCAGTTCTTC.

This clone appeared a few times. The CDR3 loop is CASRSGTGLLGGYTF. In nucleotides, the CDR3 is TGTGCCAGCAGGTCCGGGACAGGTCTTTTAGGGGGCTACACCTTC. V gene TRBV5-4 combines with J gene TRBJ1-2; TRBD1 aligns across 8 bases. Germline assignment: CDR1 SGHNT and CDR2 YYREEE (reference sequence). This CDR3 has 15 residues. The ends lost 5 bases at V and 8 bases at J; junction bases unmatched: 14.

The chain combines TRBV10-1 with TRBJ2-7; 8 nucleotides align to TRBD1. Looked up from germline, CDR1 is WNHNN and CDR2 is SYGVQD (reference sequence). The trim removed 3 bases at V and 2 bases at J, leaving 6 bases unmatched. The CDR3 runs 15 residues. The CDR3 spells CASSDHRGFPYEQYF. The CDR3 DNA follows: TGCGCCAGCAGTGATCACAGGGGGTTTCCCTACGAGCAGTACTTC.

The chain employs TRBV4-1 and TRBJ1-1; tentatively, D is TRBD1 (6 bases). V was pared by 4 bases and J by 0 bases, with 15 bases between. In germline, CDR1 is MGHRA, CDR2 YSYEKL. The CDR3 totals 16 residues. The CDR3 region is CASSPRDTFMNTEAFF. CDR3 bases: TGCGCCAGCAGCCCCCGGGACACGTTCATGAACACTGAAGCTTTCTTT.

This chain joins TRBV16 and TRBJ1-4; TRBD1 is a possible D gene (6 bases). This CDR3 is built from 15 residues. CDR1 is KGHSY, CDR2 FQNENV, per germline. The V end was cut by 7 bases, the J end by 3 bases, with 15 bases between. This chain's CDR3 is CASKSTGNSNEKLFF. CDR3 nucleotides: TGTGCCAGCAAATCAACAGGGAACTCTAATGAAAAACTGTTTTTT.

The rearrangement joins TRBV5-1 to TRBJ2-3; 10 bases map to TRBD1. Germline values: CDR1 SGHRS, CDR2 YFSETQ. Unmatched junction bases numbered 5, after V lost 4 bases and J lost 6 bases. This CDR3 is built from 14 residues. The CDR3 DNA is TGCGCCAGCAGCCAGGGACAGGGGTTCGATACGCAGTATTTT. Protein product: CASSQGQGFDTQYF. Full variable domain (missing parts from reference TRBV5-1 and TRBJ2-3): KAGVTQTPRYLIKTRGQQVTLSCSPISGHRSVSWYQQTPGQGLQFLFEYFSETQRNKGNFPGRFSGRQFSNSRSEMNVSTLELGDSALYLCASSQGQGFDTQYFGPGTRLTVL.

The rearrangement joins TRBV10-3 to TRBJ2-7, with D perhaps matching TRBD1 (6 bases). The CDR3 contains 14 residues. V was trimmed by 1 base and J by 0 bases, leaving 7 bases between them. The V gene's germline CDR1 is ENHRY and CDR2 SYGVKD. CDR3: CAISEYRDSYEQYF. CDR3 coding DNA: TGTGCCATCAGTGAGTACAGGGACTCCTACGAGCAGTACTTC.

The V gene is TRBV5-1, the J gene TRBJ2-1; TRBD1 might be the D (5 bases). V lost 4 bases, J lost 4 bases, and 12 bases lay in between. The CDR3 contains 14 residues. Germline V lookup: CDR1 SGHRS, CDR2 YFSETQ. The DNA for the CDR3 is TGCGCCAGCAGCGGAACCGCAGGGTACAATGAGCAGTTCTTC. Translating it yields CASSGTAGYNEQFF.

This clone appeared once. CDR3 bases: TGTGCCAGCAGGTCCTTATATGGCTACACCTTC. It translates to CASRSLYGYTF. The chain has TRBV25-1 and TRBJ1-2; D is uncertain. The germline V gene has CDR1 MGHDK and CDR2 SYGVNS. V lost 6 bases, J lost 5 bases, and 7 bases lay in between. This CDR3 is 11 amino acids long.

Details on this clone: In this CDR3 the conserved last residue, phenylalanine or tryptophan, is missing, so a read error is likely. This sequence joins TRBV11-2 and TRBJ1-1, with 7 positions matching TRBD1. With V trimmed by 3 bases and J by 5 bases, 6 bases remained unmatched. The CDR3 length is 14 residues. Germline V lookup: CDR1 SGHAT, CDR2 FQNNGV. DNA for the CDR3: TGTGCCAGCAGCTTTGACCAGGGGGGTACTGAAGCTTTCCTT. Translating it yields CASSFDQGGTEAFL.

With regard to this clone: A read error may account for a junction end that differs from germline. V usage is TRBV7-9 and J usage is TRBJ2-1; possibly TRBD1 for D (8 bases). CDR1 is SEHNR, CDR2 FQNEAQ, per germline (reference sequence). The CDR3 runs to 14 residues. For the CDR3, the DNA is TGTGCCGGGAGGGGGACAGGTTCCTGCAATGAGCAGTTCTTC. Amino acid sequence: CAGRGTGSCNEQFF.

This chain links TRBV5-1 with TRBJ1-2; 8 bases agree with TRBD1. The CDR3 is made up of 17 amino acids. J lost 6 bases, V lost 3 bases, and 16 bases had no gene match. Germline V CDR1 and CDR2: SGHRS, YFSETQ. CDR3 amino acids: CASSSHKEGRDRHGYTF. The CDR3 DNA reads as TGCGCCAGCAGCTCCCATAAGGAAGGAAGGGACAGGCATGGCTACACCTTC.

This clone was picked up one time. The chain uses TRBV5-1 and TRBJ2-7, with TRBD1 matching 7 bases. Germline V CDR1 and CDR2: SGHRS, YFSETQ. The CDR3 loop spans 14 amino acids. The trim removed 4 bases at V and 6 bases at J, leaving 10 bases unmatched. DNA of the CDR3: TGCGCCAGCAGCACCGTTAGGGGGCAGAGCGAGCAGTACTTC. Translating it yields CASSTVRGQSEQYF. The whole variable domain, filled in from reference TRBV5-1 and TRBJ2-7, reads KAGVTQTPRYLIKTRGQQVTLSCSPISGHRSVSWYQQTPGQGLQFLFEYFSETQRNKGNFPGRFSGRQFSNSRSEMNVSTLELGDSALYLCASSTVRGQSEQYFGPGTRLTVT.

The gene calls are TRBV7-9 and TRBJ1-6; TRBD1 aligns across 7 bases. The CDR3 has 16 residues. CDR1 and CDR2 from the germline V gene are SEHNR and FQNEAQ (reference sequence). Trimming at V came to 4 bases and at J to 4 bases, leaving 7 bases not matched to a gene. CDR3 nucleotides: TGTGCCAGCAGCTCCGTTCAGGGGGTTTATAATTCACCCCTCCACTTT. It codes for CASSSVQGVYNSPLHF.

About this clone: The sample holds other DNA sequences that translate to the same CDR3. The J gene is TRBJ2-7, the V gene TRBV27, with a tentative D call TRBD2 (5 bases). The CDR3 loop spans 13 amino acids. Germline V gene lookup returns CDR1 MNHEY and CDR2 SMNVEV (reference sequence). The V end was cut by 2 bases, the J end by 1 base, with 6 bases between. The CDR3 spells CASSLRGSYEQYF. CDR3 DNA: TGTGCCAGCAGTTTAAGAGGGTCCTACGAGCAGTACTTC.

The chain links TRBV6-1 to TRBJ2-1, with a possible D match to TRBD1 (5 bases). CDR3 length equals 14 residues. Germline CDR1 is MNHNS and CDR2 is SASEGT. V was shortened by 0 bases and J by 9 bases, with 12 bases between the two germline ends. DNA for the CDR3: TGTGCCAGCAGTGAAGCGTGGGGCAGGCGTGAGCAGTTCTTC. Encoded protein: CASSEAWGRREQFF.

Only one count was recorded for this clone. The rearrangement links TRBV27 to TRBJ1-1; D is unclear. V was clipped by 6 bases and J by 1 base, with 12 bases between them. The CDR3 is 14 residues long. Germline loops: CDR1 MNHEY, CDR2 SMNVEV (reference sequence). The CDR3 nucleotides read TGTGCCAGCAGAGCGCTGCTCTCGAACACTGAAGCTTTCTTT. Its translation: CASRALLSNTEAFF.

CDR3 region: CASSLDRYSPLHF. CDR3 DNA: TGCGCCAGCAGCTTGGACAGATATTCACCCCTCCACTTT. This chain joins TRBV5-1 and TRBJ1-6; D not certain. Germline CDR1 reads SGHRS; CDR2 reads YFSETQ. This CDR3 has 13 amino acids. Deletions cut 0 bases from V and 8 bases from J, with 6 bases between.

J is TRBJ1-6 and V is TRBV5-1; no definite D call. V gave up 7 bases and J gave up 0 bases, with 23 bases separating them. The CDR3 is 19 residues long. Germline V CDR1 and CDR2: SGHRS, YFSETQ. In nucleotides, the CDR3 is TGCGCCAGCCACCCGCCGTACAGACCCTTTAGCTCCTATAATTCACCCCTCCACTTT. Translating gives CASHPPYRPFSSYNSPLHF.

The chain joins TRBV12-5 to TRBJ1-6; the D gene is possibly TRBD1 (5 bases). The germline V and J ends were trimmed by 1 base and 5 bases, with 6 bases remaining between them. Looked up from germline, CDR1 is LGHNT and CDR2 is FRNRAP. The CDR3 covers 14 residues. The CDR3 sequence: CASGLGGDNSPLHF. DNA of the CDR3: TGTGCTAGTGGTTTGGGGGGGGATAATTCACCCCTCCACTTT.

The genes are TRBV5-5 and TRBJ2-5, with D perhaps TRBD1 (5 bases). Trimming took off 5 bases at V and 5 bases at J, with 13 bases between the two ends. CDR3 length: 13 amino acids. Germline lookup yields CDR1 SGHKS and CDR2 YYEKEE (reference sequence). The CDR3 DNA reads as TGTGCCAGCAGTCAAGGGGTAACGGAGACCCAGTACTTC. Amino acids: CASSQGVTETQYF.

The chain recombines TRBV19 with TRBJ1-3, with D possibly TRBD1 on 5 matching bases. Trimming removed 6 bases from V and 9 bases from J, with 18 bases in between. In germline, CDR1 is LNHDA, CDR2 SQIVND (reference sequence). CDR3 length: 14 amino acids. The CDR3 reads CASRQDRQGGTIYF. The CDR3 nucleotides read TGTGCCAGTAGGCAGGACCGGCAGGGAGGCACCATATATTTT.

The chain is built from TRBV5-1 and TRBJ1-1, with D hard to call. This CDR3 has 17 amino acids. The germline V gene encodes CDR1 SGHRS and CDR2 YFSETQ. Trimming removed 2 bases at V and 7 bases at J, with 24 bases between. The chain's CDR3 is CASSLERTDSYGYEAFF. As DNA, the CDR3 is TGCGCCAGCAGCTTAGAACGGACTGACTCGTATGGATATGAAGCTTTCTTT.

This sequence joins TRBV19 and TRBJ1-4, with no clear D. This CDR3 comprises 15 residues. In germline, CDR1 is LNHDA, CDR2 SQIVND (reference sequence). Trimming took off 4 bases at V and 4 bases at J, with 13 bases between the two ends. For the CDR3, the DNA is TGTGCCAGTAGTACCAGGAGGGCGGGTAATGAAAAACTGTTTTTT. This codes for CASSTRRAGNEKLFF. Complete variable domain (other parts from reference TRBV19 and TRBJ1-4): DGGITQSPKYLFRKEGQNVTLSCEQNLNHDAMYWYRQDPGQGLRLIYYSQIVNDFQKGDIAEGYSVSREKKESFPLTVTSAQKNPTAFYLCASSTRRAGNEKLFFGSGTQLSVL.

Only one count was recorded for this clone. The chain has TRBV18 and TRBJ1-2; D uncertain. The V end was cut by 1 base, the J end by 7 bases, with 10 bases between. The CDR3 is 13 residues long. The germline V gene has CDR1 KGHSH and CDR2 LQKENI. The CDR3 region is CASSPLPLAGYTF. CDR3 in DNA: TGTGCCAGCTCACCACTTCCCCTGGCTGGCTACACCTTC.

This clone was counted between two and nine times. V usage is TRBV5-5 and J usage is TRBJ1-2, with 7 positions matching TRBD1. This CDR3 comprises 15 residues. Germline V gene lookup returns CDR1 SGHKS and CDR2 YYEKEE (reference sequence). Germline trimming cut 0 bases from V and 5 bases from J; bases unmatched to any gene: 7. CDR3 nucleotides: TGTGCCAGCAGCTTGGGGCCCGGGACAGATTATGGCTACACCTTC. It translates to CASSLGPGTDYGYTF.

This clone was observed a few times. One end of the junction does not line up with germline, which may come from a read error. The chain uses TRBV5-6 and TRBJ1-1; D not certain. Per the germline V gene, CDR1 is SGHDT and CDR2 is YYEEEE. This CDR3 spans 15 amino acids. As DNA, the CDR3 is TGTGCCAGCAACTTGGGTCGGGGTAAGAACACTGAAGCTTTCTTT. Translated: CASNLGRGKNTEAFF. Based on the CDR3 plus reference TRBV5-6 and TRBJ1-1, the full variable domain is DAGVTQSPTHLIKTRGQQVTLRCSPKSGHDTVSWYQQALGQGPQFIFQYYEEEERQRGNFPDRFSGHQFPNYSSELNVNALLLGDSALYLCASNLGRGKNTEAFFGQGTRLTVV.

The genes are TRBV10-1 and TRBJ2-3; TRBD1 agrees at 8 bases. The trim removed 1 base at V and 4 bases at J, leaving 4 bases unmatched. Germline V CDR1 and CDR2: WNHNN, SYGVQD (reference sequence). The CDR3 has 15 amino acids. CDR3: CASSEWGRGPDTQYF. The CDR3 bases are TGCGCCAGCAGTGAGTGGGGCAGGGGGCCAGATACGCAGTATTTT.

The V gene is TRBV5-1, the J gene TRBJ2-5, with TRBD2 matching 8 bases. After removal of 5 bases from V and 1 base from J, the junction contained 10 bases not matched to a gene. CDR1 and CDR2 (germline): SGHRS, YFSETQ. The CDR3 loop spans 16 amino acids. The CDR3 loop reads CASRTAGTRGQETQYF. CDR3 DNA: TGCGCCAGCAGAACCGCCGGGACTAGGGGCCAAGAGACCCAGTACTTC.

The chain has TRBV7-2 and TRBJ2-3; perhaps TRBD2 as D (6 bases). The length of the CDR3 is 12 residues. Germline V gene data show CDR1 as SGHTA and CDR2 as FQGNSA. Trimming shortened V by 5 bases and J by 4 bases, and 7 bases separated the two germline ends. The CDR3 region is CASSRGADTQYF. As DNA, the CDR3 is TGTGCCAGCAGCCGCGGGGCAGATACGCAGTATTTT.